This TCR beta chain was captured in a study of cytomegalovirus exposure and HLA in healthy donors. Study-wide findings and caveats: According to an earlier analysis, most TCR beta V segments yielded productive rearrangements about 87% or about 30% of the time. Reportedly, TCR beta sequences accurately predicted HLA-A and HLA-B alleles in most subjects. There were reportedly fewer N-insertions in an Asian-associated ancestry cluster than the approximately 600-donor mean, in a later analysis.

This clone was seen once. Its antigen is as yet unknown. V shed 5 bases and J 5 bases; nucleotides not matched to a gene: 5. Germline CDR1 is SGHDT and CDR2 is YYEEEE. This CDR3 comprises 14 residues. Donors were ostensibly healthy at sampling, although undocumented immune exposures were probable. 13 Jbeta primers and 60 Vbeta primers were used for the PCR. Sequencing was performed with immunoSEQ multiplex PCR; in TCRdb, only in-frame clones are kept and a portion is missing. The sample carries over 50,000 clones, roughly four fifths recorded once. Sequenced material: PBMCs. The rearrangement links TRBV5-6 to TRBJ2-5, with 11 bases that match TRBD1. The TCR sequence derives from a man in his forties or fifties in good health and CMV-seronegative. The CDR3 DNA reads TGTGCCAGCAGGCGGACAGGGGGCGAGGAGACCCAGTACTTC. It codes for CASRRTGGEETQYF.